The clone carrying this T cell receptor beta chain was counted a single time. Its antigen remains unknown. These data originate in a study of cytomegalovirus exposure and HLA in healthy donors. Study-wide results and limits: The study labeled 150 to 200 TCR beta chains cytomegalovirus-associated. Clusters of TCRs from the first cohort tended to co-occur in the 130 or so validation repertoires (as a later analysis found).

Clones were sequenced by immunoSEQ multiplex PCR, and TCRdb holds only the in-frame ones, with some missing. The sample contains 150,000 to 200,000 clones, 75% to 90% of which appear only once. This CDR3 is built from 14 residues. V trimming: 4 bases; J trimming: 4 bases; junction bases outside the gene matches: 7. Germline values: CDR1 SGHTS, CDR2 YDEGEE. Among the 120 subjects of the validation cohort, separate from the roughly 650-subject first cohort, were the donors. Sequencing was carried out using PBMCs. The origin of this receptor is a man aged 18-30 years in good health and CMV-seropositive. This sequence joins TRBV5-8 and TRBJ2-7; 8 nucleotides agree with TRBD2. The CDR3: CASSRLAGQYEQYF. The DNA for the CDR3 is TGTGCCAGCAGCCGTCTAGCGGGCCAGTACGAGCAGTACTTC.